This TCR beta chain was sequenced for a study of PD-1 blockade in classical Hodgkin lymphoma (TCRdb year 2020). Context from the whole study: Nivolumab dosing was 3 mg/kg intravenously every 2 weeks, continuing until either disease progression or unacceptable toxicity. A peripheral blood immune signature of response to PD-1 blockade in classical Hodgkin lymphoma was defined using TCR beta sequencing and CyTOF.

According to the study, the label for this sample's time point signals: cycle 2 day 1 (C2D1) of nivolumab. All trial patients had relapsed after autologous stem cell transplantation, with cohorts A, B and C differing in prior brentuximab vedotin exposure. A total of about 51 patients with relapsed/refractory classical Hodgkin lymphoma made up the trial cohort, and each patient's best overall response was complete response, partial response or progressive disease. Trial patients were treated with single-agent nivolumab in the multi-cohort phase II CheckMate 205 trial. An independent review committee assessed best overall response using the 2007 International Working Group response criteria. PBMCs from the trial were collected at three points: immediately before nivolumab initiation (C1D1), and during therapy at cycle 2 day 1 and cycle 4 day 1. After peripheral blood was drawn into 8 mL Vacutainer Cell Preparation Tubes, PBMCs were isolated by centrifugation and then cryopreserved.

Taken from cysteine to phenylalanine, the CDR3 has 17 residues. Only CDR3 DNA remains: 51 bases, in frame from the first base. The junction carries 16 bases between V and J, which are trimmed by 2 bases and 0 bases respectively. Taken from the germline V gene, the CDR1 and CDR2 loops are SGHNT and YENEEA. Genomic DNA was isolated using the Qiagen DNeasy kit from unsorted PBMCs as well as from negatively selected CD4+ and CD8+ fractions. Amplification of TCR beta CDR3 regions was done by immunoSEQ multiplex PCR with primers that anneal to V and J segments. A synthetic immune receptor repertoire was used to minimize amplification bias, and remaining bias was computationally removed after sequencing. On the authors' methods: Custom Python scripts were used to quantify repertoire diversity as the Shannon entropy index. The unsorted, CD4+ and CD8+ repertoires were each analyzed separately, with the exception of combined analyses, where CD4+ and CD8+ sequences were merged in silico. Clonal expansion was defined as at least a 2-fold frequency increase after treatment relative to C1D1, with a pseudocount of 0.5 for undetected baseline clones. Singleton clones were defined as clones with 0 or 1 copy at C1D1, and non-singleton clones were defined as clones with 2 or more copies. Clones expanded in unsorted samples were labelled as CD4+, CD8+ or unknown by matching protein sequences in sorted samples from the same patient. Diversity changes from C1D1 to C4D1 were tested in paired samples using Wilcoxon tests. TCRdb retrieved this table from immuneACCESS and kept in-frame rearrangements only. Not all clones are present; in checked studies, unresolved V genes account for under half, and no reason is known for the remainder. The V and J calls and the clone size are those of that table, but D and trimming were determined from the DNA. The sample has 25,000 to 35,000 clones on record, less than 90% of them singletons. The top ten clonotypes cover about 21% of the sample.

Broad study findings and their caveats: The study was limited to a single clinical trial cohort, and causes of repertoire differences, possibly disease activity or prior therapy, remained undefined. Baseline diversity similar to that of newly diagnosed patients was observed in trial patients achieving complete response, whereas significantly lower diversity was observed in partial responders and progressors. Baseline TCR diversity was reported as lower in newly diagnosed patients than in healthy donors, and lower still in relapsed/refractory patients. By C4D1, a significant rise was seen in CD4+ TCR diversity but not in CD8+ TCR diversity (p=0.0027 vs p=0.16), and the rise was most apparent among complete responders (p=0.02). Lower diversity was observed in patients in whom nivolumab was started less than 1 year after ASCT, and these patients were excluded from later analyses so that confounding by immune reconstitution would be avoided.

With regard to this clone: Its antigen remains unidentified. Within one base of it there is no much larger clone, and no base qualities were kept.

The source was peripheral blood mononuclear cells (PBMCs), collected before the second cycle of nivolumab. This TCR came from a human donor with classical Hodgkin lymphoma. The V and J genes are TRBV11-3 and TRBJ1-2; a confident D gene designation cannot be given. In nucleotide form, the sequence is TGTGCCAGCAGCTTAAATGACCTGCGGATGACTAACTATGGCTACACCTTC. This sequence encodes CASSLNDLRMTNYGYTF.